Listed here are 31 T cell receptor beta chains from one sample, sequenced in a study of T cell repertoires in cytomegalovirus infection. TCRdb processed the reads anew with MiXCR; each CDR3 protein has one entry. The table has 60,000 to 75,000 distinct CDR3 sequences, around 30% seen once. Their specific antigens are unknown. Sample: CD8+ T cells from cultured PBMCs, taken from culture after CMV antigen stimulation. All receptors come from a human donor in good health (CMV status not recorded). Some clones in this sample may be carry-over from other donors' samples.

This clonotype turned up a few times. The chain uses TRBV7-9 and TRBJ2-7; 8 positions match TRBD1. Germline lookup yields CDR1 SEHNR and CDR2 FQNEAQ (reference sequence). V was pared by 7 bases and J by 5 bases, with 13 bases of the junction left unmatched. The CDR3 loop spans 15 amino acids. CDR3 amino acids: CASTPTGAGRDEQYF. CDR3 coding DNA: TGTGCCAGCACTCCGACAGGGGCGGGAAGGGACGAGCAGTACTTC.

The table lists this clonotype with a count of one. The V and J genes are TRBV4-3 and TRBJ2-1; TRBD2 matches at 7 bases. The germline CDR1 and CDR2 sequences are LGHNA and YSLEER. J lost 8 bases, V lost 0 bases, and 10 bases had no gene match. The CDR3 runs to 16 residues. The CDR3, as DNA: TGCGCCAGCAGCCAAGAGATGGCGGGAGTTAATGATGAGCAGTTCTTC. Encoded protein: CASSQEMAGVNDEQFF.

CDR3 sequence: CASRPPAYNEQFF. CDR3 bases: TGTGCCAGCAGGCCTCCGGCCTACAATGAGCAGTTCTTC. This chain links TRBV7-2 with TRBJ2-1; unclear D gene. Trimming shortened V by 6 bases and J by 2 bases, and 8 bases separated the two germline ends. CDR1 is SGHTA and CDR2 is FQGNSA in the germline V gene. The CDR3 loop spans 13 amino acids.

The chain couples TRBV4-1 to TRBJ1-5; D is unresolved. CDR1 is MGHRA, CDR2 YSYEKL, per germline. Deletions cut 0 bases from V and 3 bases from J, with 9 bases between. This CDR3 comprises 15 residues. CDR3 bases: TGCGCCAGCAGCCAAGAAATGGGTCTCAATCAGCCCCAGCATTTT. It translates to CASSQEMGLNQPQHF.

In this sample, this clonotype turned up once. This chain links TRBV27 with TRBJ2-5; D call uncertain. Germline V gives CDR1 MNHEY, CDR2 SMNVEV (reference sequence). V was shortened by 3 bases and J by 4 bases, with 9 bases between the two germline ends. The length of the CDR3 is 13 residues. The DNA of the CDR3 is TGTGCCAGCAGTTTGTCAGGTGGAGAGACCCAGTACTTC. This encodes CASSLSGGETQYF.

CDR3 region: CASSFGGRGYSNQPQHF. CDR3 DNA sequence: TGTGCCAGCAGTTTTGGGGGACGCGGTTATAGCAATCAGCCCCAGCATTTT. The V call is TRBV28, the J call TRBJ1-5; D possibly corresponds to TRBD1 (5 bases). The length of the CDR3 is 17 residues. Trimming pared 3 bases from V and 0 bases from J, leaving 15 bases between. Germline loops: CDR1 MDHEN, CDR2 SYDVKM.

Worth noting for this clonotype: This may be a read error: a much more frequent sequence differs by one nucleotide. The J gene is TRBJ1-1, the V gene TRBV12-3 or TRBV12-4, with D tentatively TRBD1 (5 bases). The CDR3 extends over 14 amino acids. Trimming cost V 8 bases and J 3 bases, with 16 bases left between them. CDR3 DNA: TGTGCCAGCTGGACTCAGGGAGGTTACACTGAAGCTTTCTTT. It is translated as CASWTQGGYTEAFF.

Remarks on this clonotype: A much larger clonotype is one base distant, so this may be a read error. This chain connects TRBV7-9 to TRBJ2-7; D possibly corresponds to TRBD1 (5 bases). The length of the CDR3 is 13 residues. Germline CDR1 and CDR2: SEHNR and FQNEAQ (reference sequence). The CDR3 DNA is TGTGCCAGCAGCTTGGTAGGGGCCTACGAGCCGTACTTC. It is translated as CASSLVGAYEPYF.

This clonotype was counted a few times. The V and J genes are TRBV2 and TRBJ1-1, with D possibly matching TRBD1 (5 bases). The CDR3 is 16 residues long. Germline CDR1 and CDR2: SNHLY and FYNNEI. Trimming removed 6 bases from V and 0 bases from J, with 17 bases in between. The CDR3 DNA reads TGTGCCAGCAGGAACCCTGGGGCGGGGTTGAACACTGAAGCTTTCTTT. It codes for CASRNPGAGLNTEAFF.

Many counts were recorded for this clonotype. The chain uses TRBV28 and TRBJ2-4; maybe TRBD1 (6 bases). V was pared by 5 bases and J by 0 bases, with 17 bases between. Germline V lookup: CDR1 MDHEN, CDR2 SYDVKM. There are 17 residues in the CDR3. This CDR3 is CASSIGTQLIAKNIQYF. The CDR3 DNA reads TGTGCCAGCAGTATCGGGACACAACTAATAGCCAAAAACATTCAGTACTTC.

This sequence joins TRBV6-5 and TRBJ2-7; a possible D gene is TRBD1 (5 bases). CDR1 and CDR2 (germline): MNHEY, SVGAGI. The ends were cut back, 1 base at V and 6 bases at J, with 10 bases in the middle. The CDR3 sequence is 13 residues long. The CDR3 DNA reads as TGTGCCAGCAGTTACTTCGGACAAAGCGAGCAGTACTTC. Encoded protein: CASSYFGQSEQYF.

In its sample, this clonotype was seen a few times. CDR3 residues: CASTQFGGGSPLHF. The DNA for the CDR3 is TGTGCCAGCACCCAGTTCGGGGGCGGGTCACCCCTCCACTTT. The V gene is TRBV7-9, the J gene TRBJ1-6, with D possibly TRBD1 on 6 matching bases. The germline CDR1 and CDR2 sequences are SEHNR and FQNEAQ (reference sequence). The V end lost 7 bases, the J end lost 10 bases, and 17 bases lay between the germline ends. The length of the CDR3 is 14 residues.

The chain uses TRBV4-2 and TRBJ2-3; TRBD2 matches at 8 bases. CDR3 length equals 18 residues. The V and J ends lost 0 bases and 2 bases, in that order; junction bases with no gene match: 10. CDR1 and CDR2 from the germline V gene are LGHNA and YNFKEQ. The CDR3 loop reads CASSQEMIAGYTTDTQYF. CDR3 coding DNA: TGTGCCAGCAGCCAAGAGATGATAGCGGGATATACCACAGATACGCAGTATTTT.

This clonotype turned up a few times. The V and J genes are TRBV7-9 and TRBJ2-5, with D possibly being TRBD1 (6 bases). The CDR3 is 15 amino acids. With 2 bases removed from V and 1 base from J, the gap between germline ends came to 11 bases. The germline V gene encodes CDR1 SEHNR and CDR2 FQNEAQ (reference sequence). This CDR3 reads CASSLNRVGQETQYF. CDR3 DNA sequence: TGTGCCAGCAGCTTAAACAGGGTGGGCCAAGAGACCCAGTACTTC.

Ten or more counts support this clonotype. The chain links TRBV28 to TRBJ1-1; TRBD1 might be the D (6 bases). Between the trimmed V and J ends, which lost 3 bases and 1 base, there was a span of 15 bases. The germline V gene encodes CDR1 MDHEN and CDR2 SYDVKM. The CDR3 contains 16 residues. The CDR3 is CASSFALGGRNTEAFF. CDR3 coding DNA: TGTGCCAGCAGTTTCGCCTTAGGGGGGAGGAACACTGAAGCTTTCTTT. The full variable domain, in which reference TRBV28 and TRBJ1-1 provide the parts outside the CDR3, is DVKVTQSSRYLVKRTGEKVFLECVQDMDHENMFWYRQDPGLGLRLIYFSYDVKMKEKGDIPEGYSVSREKKERFSLILESASTNQTSMYLCASSFALGGRNTEAFFGQGTRLTVV.

This clonotype was seen many times. The chain joins TRBV7-9 to TRBJ2-1; 13 bases are a match to TRBD2. The CDR3 length is 15 residues. V lost 5 bases to trimming and J lost 10 bases; unmatched junction nucleotides: 8. The germline gives CDR1 SEHNR, CDR2 FQNEAQ (reference sequence). Here the CDR3 reads CASSLTSGGAREQFF. CDR3 coding DNA: TGTGCCAGCAGCCTTACTAGCGGGGGGGCCCGGGAGCAGTTCTTC.

This rearrangement joins TRBV4-1 to TRBJ2-1; D is ambiguous. Germline loops: CDR1 MGHRA, CDR2 YSYEKL. The CDR3 covers 13 residues. V dropped 0 bases and J dropped 8 bases, with 8 bases sitting between them. As DNA, the CDR3 is TGCGCCAGCAGCCAAGACAGTAGGGATGAGCAGTTCTTC. Protein: CASSQDSRDEQFF.

This clonotype was counted once. The V gene is TRBV5-6, the J gene TRBJ2-2; 12 bases line up with TRBD2. From germline, CDR1 is SGHDT and CDR2 YYEEEE. V trimming: 4 bases; J trimming: 6 bases; junction bases outside the gene matches: 7. The CDR3 is 16 amino acids. CDR3 region: CASSPASGGASGELFF. The CDR3 DNA reads TGTGCCAGCAGCCCCGCTAGCGGGGGGGCCTCCGGGGAGCTGTTTTTT.

The rearrangement joins TRBV27 to TRBJ2-4; no reliable D call. V lost 0 bases to trimming and J lost 7 bases, with 16 bases between them. There are 16 residues in the CDR3. The germline CDR1 and CDR2 sequences are MNHEY and SMNVEV (reference sequence). The CDR3 loop is CASSLSLVISENIQYF. CDR3 nucleotides: TGTGCCAGCAGTTTATCCTTGGTGATCTCGGAGAACATTCAGTACTTC.

This clonotype was seen a few times. This chain connects TRBV4-3 to TRBJ1-2; 9 bases align to TRBD1. The CDR3 sequence is 18 residues long. In germline, CDR1 is LGHNA, CDR2 YSLEER. J was trimmed by 3 bases and V by 2 bases; bases with no gene match: 13. The CDR3 here is CASSQTTGGHARDYGYTF. The DNA for the CDR3 is TGCGCCAGCAGCCAAACTACAGGGGGCCACGCCCGGGACTATGGCTACACCTTC.

This clonotype was found a few times. The J gene is TRBJ1-2, the V gene TRBV19; 8 nucleotides match TRBD1. CDR3 length: 14 residues. From germline, CDR1 is LNHDA and CDR2 SQIVND (reference sequence). V was pared by 5 bases and J by 8 bases, with 10 bases of the junction left unmatched. The CDR3 here is CASSLGQGGAGYTF. The CDR3 coding sequence is TGTGCCAGTAGTCTAGGACAGGGTGGGGCCGGCTACACCTTC.

This clonotype was counted a few times. The chain has TRBV12-3 or TRBV12-4 and TRBJ2-1; either TRBD1 or TRBD2 may supply D (5 bases each). The CDR3 contains 16 residues. Between the trimmed V and J ends, which lost 5 bases and 9 bases, there was a span of 23 bases. The CDR3 nucleotides are TGTGCCAGCAGTCCATTATATAAAGCCCCAGGGAGTGAGCAGTTCTTC. Amino acids: CASSPLYKAPGSEQFF.

The V and J genes are TRBV20-1 and TRBJ2-7, with D tentatively TRBD2 (7 bases). CDR1 and CDR2 (germline): DFQATT, SNEGSKA (reference sequence). Trimming left V 3 bases short and J 0 bases short, with 18 bases between. The CDR3 consists of 16 residues. The CDR3 region is CSASGNPGGYSYEQYF. The DNA of the CDR3 is TGCAGTGCTAGTGGCAATCCGGGGGGCTACTCCTACGAGCAGTACTTC.

The chain joins TRBV7-4 to TRBJ2-7, with 7 bases identical to TRBD1. V trimming: 2 bases; J trimming: 5 bases; junction bases outside the gene matches: 21. CDR1 is SGHVT, CDR2 SQSDAQ, per germline. CDR3 length: 19 residues. CDR3 in DNA: TGTGCCAGCAGCTTACCGCCCCCGCCGCCGGGACAGATATTGGACGAGCAGTACTTC. This translates into CASSLPPPPPGQILDEQYF.

J is TRBJ2-3 and V is TRBV27, with 8 bases matching TRBD2. V was pared by 6 bases and J by 7 bases, with 15 bases of the junction left unmatched. CDR3 length equals 16 residues. The germline V gene encodes CDR1 MNHEY and CDR2 SMNVEV (reference sequence). CDR3 amino acids: CASSTKGRGVRNTQYF. The DNA of the CDR3 is TGTGCCAGCAGCACGAAGGGGCGGGGGGTTCGGAATACGCAGTATTTT.

In this sample, this clonotype turned up many times. The genes are TRBV7-2 and TRBJ2-5, with 7 bases identical to TRBD1. CDR1 and CDR2 (germline): SGHTA, FQGNSA. This CDR3 is built from 15 residues. V shed 5 bases and J 2 bases; nucleotides not matched to a gene: 8. The CDR3 sequence is CASSEFRQGQETQYF. CDR3 nucleotide sequence: TGTGCCAGCAGCGAATTCAGACAGGGACAAGAGACCCAGTACTTC.

This clonotype was recorded a few times. The J gene is TRBJ1-3, the V gene TRBV7-6; TRBD1 aligns across 8 bases. With V trimmed by 5 bases and J by 4 bases, 13 bases remained unmatched. In germline, CDR1 is SGHVS, CDR2 FNYEAQ. The CDR3 is 17 residues long. CDR3 sequence reads: CASSLGTGLEMGNTIYF. The CDR3 DNA reads TGTGCCAGCAGCCTCGGGACAGGTCTTGAAATGGGAAACACCATATATTTT.

This clonotype has more than one count but fewer than ten. The CDR3 spells CSARDAGDSTEAFF. Written as DNA, the CDR3 is TGCAGTGCTAGAGATGCAGGGGACAGCACTGAAGCTTTCTTT. The J gene is TRBJ1-1, the V gene TRBV20-1; 7 nucleotides align to TRBD1. Germline assignment: CDR1 DFQATT and CDR2 SNEGSKA (reference sequence). The CDR3 runs to 14 residues. V dropped 0 bases and J dropped 4; count of bases not matched to a gene: 5.

This clonotype was recorded many times. The genes are TRBV12-3 or TRBV12-4 and TRBJ2-5; no firm D call. With 2 bases removed from V and 5 bases from J, the gap between germline ends came to 3 bases. This CDR3 is 11 amino acids long. As DNA, the CDR3 is TGTGCCAGCAGTTTAAGGGAGACCCAGTACTTC. Amino acids: CASSLRETQYF.

This clonotype was observed at least ten times. The rearrangement joins TRBV6-2 or TRBV6-3 to TRBJ2-1, with TRBD2 matching over 8 bases. The CDR3 covers 12 residues. Unmatched junction bases numbered 1, after V lost 5 bases and J lost 7 bases. Germline loops: CDR1 MNHEY, CDR2 SVGEGT. The CDR3 loop is CASSPSGNEQFF. CDR3 DNA sequence: TGTGCCAGCAGTCCTAGCGGGAATGAGCAGTTCTTC.

The J gene is TRBJ2-1, the V gene TRBV24-1; TRBD2 might be the D (6 bases). Germline V gene lookup returns CDR1 KGHDR and CDR2 SFDVKD. V lost 4 bases and J 9 bases, leaving 6 bases between the germline ends. This CDR3 has 11 amino acids. The CDR3 coding sequence is TGTGCCACCAGTGAGGGAGGTGAGCAGTTCTTC. Protein product: CATSEGGEQFF.